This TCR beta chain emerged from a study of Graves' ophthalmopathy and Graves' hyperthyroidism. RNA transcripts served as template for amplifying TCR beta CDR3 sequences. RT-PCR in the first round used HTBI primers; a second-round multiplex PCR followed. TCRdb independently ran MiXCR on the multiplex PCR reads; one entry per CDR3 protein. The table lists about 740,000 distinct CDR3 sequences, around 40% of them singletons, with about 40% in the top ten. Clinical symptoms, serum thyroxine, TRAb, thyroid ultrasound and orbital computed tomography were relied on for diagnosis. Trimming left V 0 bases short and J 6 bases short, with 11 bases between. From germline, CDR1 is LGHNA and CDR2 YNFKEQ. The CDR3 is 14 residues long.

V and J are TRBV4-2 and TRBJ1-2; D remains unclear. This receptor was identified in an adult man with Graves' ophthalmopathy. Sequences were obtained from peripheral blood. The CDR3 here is CASSQDGEFDGYTF. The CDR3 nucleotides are TGTGCCAGCAGCCAAGATGGGGAATTCGATGGCTACACCTTC.